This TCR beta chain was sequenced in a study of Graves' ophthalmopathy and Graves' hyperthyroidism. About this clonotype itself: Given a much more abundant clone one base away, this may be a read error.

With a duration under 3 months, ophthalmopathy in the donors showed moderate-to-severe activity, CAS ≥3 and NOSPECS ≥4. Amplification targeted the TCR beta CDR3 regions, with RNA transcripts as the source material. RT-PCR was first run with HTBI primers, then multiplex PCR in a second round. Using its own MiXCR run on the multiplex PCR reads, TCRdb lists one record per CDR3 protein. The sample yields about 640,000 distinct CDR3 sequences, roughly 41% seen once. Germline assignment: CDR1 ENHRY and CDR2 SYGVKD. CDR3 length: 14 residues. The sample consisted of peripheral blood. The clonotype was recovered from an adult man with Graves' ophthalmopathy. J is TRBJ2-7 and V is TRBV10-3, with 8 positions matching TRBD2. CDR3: CATLGSGRSEERYF. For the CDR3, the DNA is TGTGCCACCCTGGGGAGCGGGAGATCAGAGGAGCGGTACTTC.